A selection of T cell receptor beta chains follows, all from one sample in a study of T-cell reconstitution after alpha-beta-depleted transplantation in children. TCRdb itself ran the PCR reads through MiXCR, one entry per CDR3 protein. The sample holds roughly 610,000 distinct CDR3 sequences, under 12% seen once. The specimen comprised PBMCs from the stem cell graft donor, sampled from the stem cell graft. These receptors were collected from a human donor who donated a stem cell graft to a child with acute myeloid leukemia. Both conserved end residues are part of each CDR3. The order of the fields is J gene, V gene, D gene, clone size, CDR3 protein, CDR3 DNA. The D gene is left open where the match is weak. A clone size is listed for some rows: how often the clone was seen (once, few, many), or a class if it is expanded.

TRBJ2-2 TRBV29-1 - many CSVEIDRGELFF TGCAGCGTTGAAATTGATAGGGGGGAGCTGTTTTTT
TRBJ2-3 TRBV6-2/TRBV6-3 - few CASSAFTDTQYF TGTGCCAGCAGCGCATTCACAGATACGCAGTATTTT
TRBJ2-3 TRBV2 TRBD2 once CTRCPGGTSMGDTQYF TGTACCCGCTGTCCGGGCGGGACTAGCATGGGAGATACGCAGTATTTT
TRBJ2-1 TRBV20-1 TRBD2 - CSAPTMAGGSYNEQFF TGCAGTGCCCCCACGATGGCGGGGGGCTCCTACAATGAGCAGTTCTTC
TRBJ2-7 TRBV7-9 TRBD2 - CASSVLAGAPHEQYF TGTGCCAGCAGCGTTCTAGCGGGAGCTCCTCACGAGCAGTACTTC
TRBJ1-1 TRBV7-3 TRBD1 many CASSSGQLNTEAFF TGTGCCAGCAGCTCGGGACAGCTGAACACTGAAGCTTTCTTT
TRBJ2-1 TRBV27 - many CASSLYGSKLNEQFF TGTGCCAGCAGTTTATACGGGAGTAAGTTGAATGAGCAGTTCTTC
TRBJ1-2 TRBV6-2/TRBV6-3 TRBD1 many CASSNRTGGDRYGYTF TGTGCCAGCAGCAATCGGACAGGGGGTGATCGCTATGGCTACACCTTC
TRBJ2-7 TRBV28 - - CASHPAASYEQYF TGTGCCAGCCATCCAGCAGCCTCCTACGAGCAGTACTTC
TRBJ1-4 TRBV28 TRBD1 few CASRRGTGGEKLFF TGTGCCAGCAGAAGGGGGACAGGGGGTGAAAAACTGTTTTTT
TRBJ2-2 TRBV12-3/TRBV12-4 - - CASSPPTPNTGELFF TGTGCCAGCAGCCCACCCACACCGAACACCGGGGAGCTGTTTTTT
TRBJ2-1 TRBV29-1 TRBD1 few CSVGTGREQFF TGCAGCGTCGGGACAGGGCGTGAGCAGTTCTTC
TRBJ1-2 TRBV2 TRBD1 - CASAQGQGAGGYTF TGTGCCAGCGCCCAGGGACAGGGGGCTGGGGGCTACACCTTC
TRBJ2-3 TRBV20-1 - many CSARGHSTDTQYF TGCAGTGCTAGGGGACACAGCACAGATACGCAGTATTTT
TRBJ2-2 TRBV20-1 TRBD1 few CSARSGTATNTGELFF TGCAGTGCTAGATCCGGGACAGCTACGAACACCGGGGAGCTGTTTTTT
TRBJ2-7 TRBV6-5 TRBD2 - CASSYWAGGLSSSYEQYF TGTGCCAGCAGTTACTGGGCGGGAGGTCTGAGTAGCTCCTACGAGCAGTACTTC
TRBJ2-7 TRBV15 - few CAISDRNYEQYF TGTGCCATCTCCGACAGGAACTACGAGCAGTACTTC
TRBJ2-7 TRBV7-2 TRBD2 many CASSLQGTSGYEQYF TGTGCCAGCAGCTTACAAGGGACTAGCGGCTACGAGCAGTACTTC
TRBJ2-3 TRBV20-1 - many CSASGSKGSTDTQYF TGCAGTGCTAGTGGTAGCAAGGGGAGCACAGATACGCAGTATTTT
TRBJ1-1 TRBV11-3 - - CASSPGKGLENTEAFF TGTGCCAGCAGCCCGGGGAAGGGGTTGGAGAACACTGAAGCTTTCTTT
TRBJ2-2 TRBV28 - many CASSASLGVGELFF TGTGCCAGCAGCGCCTCCCTCGGGGTGGGGGAGCTGTTTTTT
TRBJ2-1 TRBV29-1 TRBD1 - CSVRRQGASNEQFF TGCAGCGTCCGGCGACAGGGGGCGAGTAATGAGCAGTTCTTC
TRBJ2-1 TRBV12-3/TRBV12-4 - many CASRVPRNEQFF TGTGCCAGCAGGGTCCCGCGGAATGAGCAGTTCTTC